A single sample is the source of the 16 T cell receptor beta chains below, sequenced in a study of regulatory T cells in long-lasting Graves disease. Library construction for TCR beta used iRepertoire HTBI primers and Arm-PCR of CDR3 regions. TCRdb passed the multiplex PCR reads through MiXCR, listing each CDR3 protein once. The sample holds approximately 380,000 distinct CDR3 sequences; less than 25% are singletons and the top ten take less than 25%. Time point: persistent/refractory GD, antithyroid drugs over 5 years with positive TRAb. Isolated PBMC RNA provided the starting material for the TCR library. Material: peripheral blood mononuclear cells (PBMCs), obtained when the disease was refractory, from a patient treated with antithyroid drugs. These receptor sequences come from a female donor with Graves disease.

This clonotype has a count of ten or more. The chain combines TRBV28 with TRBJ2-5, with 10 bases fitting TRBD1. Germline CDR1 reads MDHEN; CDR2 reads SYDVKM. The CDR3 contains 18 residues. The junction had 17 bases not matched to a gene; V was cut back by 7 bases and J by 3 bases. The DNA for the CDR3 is TGTGCCAGCACCACGATGTGGGACAGGGGTTGGGGGGAAGAGACCCAGTACTTC. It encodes CASTTMWDRGWGEETQYF.

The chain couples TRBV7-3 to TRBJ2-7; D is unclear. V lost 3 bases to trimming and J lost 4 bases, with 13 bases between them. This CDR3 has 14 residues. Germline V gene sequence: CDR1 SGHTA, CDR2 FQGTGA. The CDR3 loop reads CASSLLGAGYEQYF. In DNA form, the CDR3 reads TGTGCCAGCAGCTTGTTGGGCGCCGGGTACGAGCAGTACTTC.

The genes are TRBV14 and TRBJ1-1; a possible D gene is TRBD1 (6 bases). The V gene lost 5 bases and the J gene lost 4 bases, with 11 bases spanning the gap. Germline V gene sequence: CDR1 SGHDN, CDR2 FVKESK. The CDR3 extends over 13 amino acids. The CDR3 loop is CASSEGRGTEAFF. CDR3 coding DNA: TGTGCCAGCAGCGAGGGCAGGGGCACTGAAGCTTTCTTT.

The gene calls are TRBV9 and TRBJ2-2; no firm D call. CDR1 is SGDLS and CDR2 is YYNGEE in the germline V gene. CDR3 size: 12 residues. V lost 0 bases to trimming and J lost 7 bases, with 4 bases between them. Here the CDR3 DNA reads TGTGCCAGCAGCGTAGGAGGCGGGGAGCTGTTTTTT. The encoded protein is CASSVGGGELFF.

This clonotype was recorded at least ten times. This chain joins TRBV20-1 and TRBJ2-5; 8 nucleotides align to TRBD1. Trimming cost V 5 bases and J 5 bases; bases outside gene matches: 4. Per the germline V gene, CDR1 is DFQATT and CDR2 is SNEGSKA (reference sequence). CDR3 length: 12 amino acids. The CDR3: CSAYRGRETQYF. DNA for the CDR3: TGCAGTGCTTACAGGGGGAGGGAGACCCAGTACTTC.

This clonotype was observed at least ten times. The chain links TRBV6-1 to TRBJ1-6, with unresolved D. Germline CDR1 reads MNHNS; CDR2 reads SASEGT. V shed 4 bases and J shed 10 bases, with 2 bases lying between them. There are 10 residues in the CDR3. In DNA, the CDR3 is TGTGCCAGCAGTGGATCACCCCTCCACTTT. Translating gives CASSGSPLHF.

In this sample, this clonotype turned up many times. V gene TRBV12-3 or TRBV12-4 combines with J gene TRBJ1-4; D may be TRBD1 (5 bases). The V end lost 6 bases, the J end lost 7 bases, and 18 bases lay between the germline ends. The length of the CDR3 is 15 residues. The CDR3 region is CASRRDPAPSEKLFF. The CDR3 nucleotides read TGTGCCAGCAGAAGGGACCCCGCGCCCAGTGAAAAACTGTTTTTT.

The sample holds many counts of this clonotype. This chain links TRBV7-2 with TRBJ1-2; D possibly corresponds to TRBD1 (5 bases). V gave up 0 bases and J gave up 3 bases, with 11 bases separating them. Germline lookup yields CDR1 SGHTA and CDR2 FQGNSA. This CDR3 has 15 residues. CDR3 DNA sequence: TGTGCCAGCAGCTTAGCATCCGGGGACCACTATGGCTACACCTTC. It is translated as CASSLASGDHYGYTF.

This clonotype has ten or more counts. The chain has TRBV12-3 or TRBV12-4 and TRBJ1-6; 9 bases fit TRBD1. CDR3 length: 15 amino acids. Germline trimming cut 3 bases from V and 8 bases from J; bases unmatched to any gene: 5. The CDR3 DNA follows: TGTGCCAGCAGTTTGGGACAGGGACCGTATTCACCCCTCCACTTT. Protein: CASSLGQGPYSPLHF.

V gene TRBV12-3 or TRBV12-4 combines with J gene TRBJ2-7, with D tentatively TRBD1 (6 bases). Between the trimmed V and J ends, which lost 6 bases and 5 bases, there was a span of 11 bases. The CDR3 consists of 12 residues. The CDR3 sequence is CASRQGSHEQYF. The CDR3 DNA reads TGTGCCAGCAGACAGGGTTCCCACGAGCAGTACTTC.

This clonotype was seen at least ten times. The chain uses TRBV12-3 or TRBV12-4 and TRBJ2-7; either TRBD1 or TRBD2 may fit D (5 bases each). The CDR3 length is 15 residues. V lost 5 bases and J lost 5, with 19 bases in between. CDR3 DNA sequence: TGTGCCAGCAGTCCCAGCCTAGGTGGGACCCACGAGCAGTACTTC. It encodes CASSPSLGGTHEQYF.

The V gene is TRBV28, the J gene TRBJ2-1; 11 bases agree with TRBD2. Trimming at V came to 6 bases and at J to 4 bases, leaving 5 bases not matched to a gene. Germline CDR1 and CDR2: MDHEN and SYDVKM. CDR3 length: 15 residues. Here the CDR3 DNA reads TGTGCCAGCAGACTAACTAGCGGGGGATACAATGAGCAGTTCTTC. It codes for CASRLTSGGYNEQFF.

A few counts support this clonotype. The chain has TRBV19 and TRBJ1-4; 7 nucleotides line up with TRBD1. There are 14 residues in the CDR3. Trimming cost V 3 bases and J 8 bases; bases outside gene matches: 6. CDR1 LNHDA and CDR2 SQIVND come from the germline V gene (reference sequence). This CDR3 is CASSIGTVAEKLFF. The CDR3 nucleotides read TGTGCCAGTAGTATTGGGACAGTTGCCGAAAAACTGTTTTTT.

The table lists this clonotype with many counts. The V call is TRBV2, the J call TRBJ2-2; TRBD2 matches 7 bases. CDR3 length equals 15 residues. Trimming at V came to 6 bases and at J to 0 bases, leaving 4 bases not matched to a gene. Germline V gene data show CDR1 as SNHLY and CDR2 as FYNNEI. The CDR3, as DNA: TGTGCCAGCAGCAACGGACTAGCGAACACCGGGGAGCTGTTTTTT. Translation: CASSNGLANTGELFF.

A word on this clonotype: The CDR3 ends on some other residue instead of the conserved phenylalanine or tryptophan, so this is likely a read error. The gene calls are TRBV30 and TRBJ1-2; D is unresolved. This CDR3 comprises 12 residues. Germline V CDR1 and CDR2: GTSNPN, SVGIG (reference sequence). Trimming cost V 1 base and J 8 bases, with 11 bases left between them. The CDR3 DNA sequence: TGTGCCTGGAGTGCAGCCGGGATCGGCTACACCTCC. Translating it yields CAWSAAGIGYTS.

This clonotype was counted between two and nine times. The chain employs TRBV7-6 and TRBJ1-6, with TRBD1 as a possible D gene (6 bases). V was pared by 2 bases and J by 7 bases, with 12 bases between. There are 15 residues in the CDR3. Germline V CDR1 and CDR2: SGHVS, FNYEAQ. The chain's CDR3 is CASSLLQGGNSPLHF. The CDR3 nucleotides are TGTGCCAGCAGCTTACTACAGGGTGGAAATTCACCCCTCCACTTT.